A single count supports the clone carrying this T cell receptor (gamma chain). The target antigen is unknown. The sample comes from a study of Vδ1+ human thymocytes. This CDR3 has 16 amino acids. The junction had 9 bases not matched to a gene; V was cut back by 0 bases and J by 5 bases. Germline V lookup: CDR1 VINAFY, CDR2 YDVSNSKD. Study-wide results and caveats: In the thymus, TRG and TRD repertoires looked highly polyclonal with Gaussian CDR3 lengths.

Extracted RNA was reverse transcribed into cDNA. Multiplex PCR used pooled V-gene forward primers and a constant-region reverse primer to amplify CDR3s. TCRdb re-called the multiplex PCR reads through CATT. The table shows 25,000 to 30,000 gamma-chain clones, with more than 15% occurring only once. The sample comprised Vdelta1+ gamma-delta thymocytes from the thymus. The subset denotes: FACS-sorted CD3+ TCRalphabeta- TCRVdelta1+ TCRVdelta2- thymocytes. The receptor's source is a boy under two years old who had congenital heart surgery. The chain uses TRGV5 and TRGJP2. CDR3 residues: CATWDRREESDWIKTF. CDR3 DNA sequence: TGTGCCACCTGGGACAGGCGGGAGGAGAGTGATTGGATCAAGACGTTT.